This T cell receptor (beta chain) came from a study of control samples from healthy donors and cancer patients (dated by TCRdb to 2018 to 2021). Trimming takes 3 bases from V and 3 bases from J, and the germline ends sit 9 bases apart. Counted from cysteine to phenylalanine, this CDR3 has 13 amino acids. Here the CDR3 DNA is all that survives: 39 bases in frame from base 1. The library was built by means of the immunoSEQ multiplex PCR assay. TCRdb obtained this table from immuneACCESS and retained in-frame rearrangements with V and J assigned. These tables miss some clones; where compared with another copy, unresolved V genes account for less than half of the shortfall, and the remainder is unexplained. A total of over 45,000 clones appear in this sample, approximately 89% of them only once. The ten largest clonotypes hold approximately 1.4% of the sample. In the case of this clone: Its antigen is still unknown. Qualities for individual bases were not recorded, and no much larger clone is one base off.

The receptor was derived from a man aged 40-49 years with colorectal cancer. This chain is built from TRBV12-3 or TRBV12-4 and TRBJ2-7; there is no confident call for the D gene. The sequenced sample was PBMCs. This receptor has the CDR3 CASSLSVYYEQYF. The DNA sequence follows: TGTGCCAGCAGTTTGTCTGTTTACTACGAGCAGTACTTC.